The rows below give T cell receptor beta chains drawn from one sample of a study of response to subunit inactivated influenza vaccine. TCRdb passed the RT-PCR reads through MiXCR, listing each CDR3 protein once. The sample comprises 710,000 or so distinct CDR3 sequences, less than 20% of which are singletons, and 11% rests with the top ten. The specimen was PBMCs from blood, collected 12 days after vaccination. All receptors derive from a man in his fifties who received an inactivated influenza vaccine. CDR3s include the opening cysteine and the closing phenylalanine or tryptophan. The order of the fields is D gene, V gene, clone size, J gene, CDR3 protein, CDR3 DNA. A D gene is named only where the DNA matches it firmly. Rows give clone size only sometimes, using once, few, many, or a class for an expanded clone.

>-|TRBV4-3|few|TRBJ2-7
CASSQESSAYPPYEQYF
TGCGCCAGCAGCCAAGAGTCTAGCGCGTACCCGCCCTACGAGCAGTACTTC
>-|TRBV20-1|few|TRBJ2-2
CSARGVTRGGELFF
TGCAGTGCTAGGGGGGTGACGCGGGGAGGGGAGCTGTTTTTT
>-|TRBV15|few|TRBJ1-6
CATSRVQLNSPLHF
TGTGCCACCAGCAGAGTACAGCTGAATTCACCCCTCCACTTT
>-|TRBV7-9|-|TRBJ2-3
CASSSPRRGGATDTQYF
TGTGCCAGCAGCTCGCCGAGGAGAGGAGGGGCCACAGATACGCAGTATTTT
>TRBD1|TRBV4-3|many|TRBJ2-1
CASSQGGQGYNEQFF
TGCGCCAGCAGCCAAGGGGGACAGGGGTACAATGAGCAGTTCTTC
>-|TRBV4-1|-|TRBJ1-1
CASRQSAMNTEAFF
TGCGCCAGTAGACAGAGCGCGATGAACACTGAAGCTTTCTTT
>TRBD1|TRBV6-4|many|TRBJ2-3
CASSRDRVTDTQYF
TGTGCCAGCAGCCGGGACAGGGTGACAGATACGCAGTATTTT
>-|TRBV6-2/TRBV6-3|few|TRBJ1-5
CASRGLSNQPQHF
TGTGCCAGCAGGGGACTAAGCAATCAGCCCCAGCATTTT
>-|TRBV7-2|once|TRBJ2-5
CASSLGSGRQETQYF
TGTGCCAGCAGCTTGGGATCAGGACGGCAAGAGACCCAGTACTTC
>TRBD1|TRBV24-1|few|TRBJ1-4
CATRGQANEKLFF
TGTGCCACCAGGGGACAGGCTAATGAAAAACTGTTTTTT
>-|TRBV6-5|few|TRBJ2-1
CASMSLHNEQFF
TGTGCCAGCATGTCCCTCCACAATGAGCAGTTCTTC
>TRBD1|TRBV7-9|few|TRBJ1-3
CASSSLPLRGYRNTIYF
TGTGCCAGCAGCTCCCTGCCCCTCAGGGGGTATAGAAACACCATATATTTT
>-|TRBV5-5|many|TRBJ2-7
CASSLVWGRSYEQYF
TGTGCCAGCAGCTTGGTGTGGGGCCGCTCCTACGAGCAGTACTTC
>TRBD1|TRBV6-1|-|TRBJ1-4
CASSTGGGFGKLFF
TGTGCCAGCAGTACAGGGGGGGGATTTGGAAAACTGTTTTTT
>-|TRBV12-5|-|TRBJ2-2
CASGLGDSPWELFF
TGTGCTAGTGGTTTGGGCGACTCCCCTTGGGAGCTGTTTTTT
>-|TRBV6-1|-|TRBJ2-7
CASSGGRYEQYF
TGTGCCAGCAGTGGAGGACGTTACGAGCAGTACTTC
>-|TRBV7-2|-|TRBJ2-3
CAGRGFSSTDTQYF
TGTGCCGGACGGGGGTTCTCTAGCACAGATACGCAGTATTTT
>-|TRBV2|few|TRBJ2-5
CASSTGPLLQETQYF
TGTGCCAGCAGTACCGGACCGCTCCTCCAAGAGACCCAGTACTTC
>-|TRBV7-2|few|TRBJ2-1
CASSGDGFQQFF
TGTGCCAGCAGCGGTGACGGATTCCAGCAGTTCTTC
>-|TRBV6-2/TRBV6-3|-|TRBJ1-5
CASSFTEGQPQHF
TGTGCCAGCAGTTTTACAGAGGGACAGCCCCAGCATTTT
>-|TRBV29-1|-|TRBJ2-1
CSVPPLGGSYNEQFF
TGCAGCGTTCCTCCCCTAGGGGGTTCCTACAATGAGCAGTTCTTC
>-|TRBV6-5|-|TRBJ2-1
CASSYSEASYNEQFF
TGTGCCAGCAGTTACAGCGAGGCCTCCTACAATGAGCAGTTCTTC
>TRBD1|TRBV2|few|TRBJ2-1
CASRGTGDGEQFF
TGTGCCAGCAGGGGGACAGGGGATGGCGAGCAGTTCTTC
>-|TRBV15|-|TRBJ2-3
CATSREKWGEHANTQYF
TGTGCCACCAGCAGAGAAAAATGGGGGGAACATGCGAATACGCAGTATTTT
>TRBD2|TRBV6-1|-|TRBJ2-7
CASGREGLANSYEQYF
TGTGCCAGCGGGCGAGAAGGACTAGCGAACAGCTACGAGCAGTACTTC